Each of the 15 T cell receptor beta chains below was sequenced from the same sample in a study of CDR3 diversity in severe acne. From the PCR reads, TCRdb called clonotypes with MiXCR, one entry per CDR3 protein. The repertoire holds approximately 77,000 distinct CDR3 sequences, approximately 54% seen once, with 9.5% to 13% in the top ten. Sequenced sample: blood. The receptors stem from a male donor with severe acne vulgaris.

The V gene is TRBV12-3 or TRBV12-4, the J gene TRBJ2-2; no firm D call. The CDR3 runs to 15 residues. The V gene lost 6 bases and the J gene lost 4 bases, with 15 bases spanning the gap. The CDR3 here is CASSFTGSITGELFF. CDR3 bases: TGTGCCAGCAGCTTTACCGGCTCGATCACCGGGGAGCTGTTTTTT.

This chain uses TRBV19 with TRBJ1-5; D not resolved. The CDR3 spans 15 residues. Germline CDR1 is LNHDA and CDR2 is SQIVND (reference sequence). Trimming pared 7 bases from V and 0 bases from J, leaving 13 bases between. CDR3 amino acids: CASKPVADSNQPQHF. The CDR3 DNA reads as TGTGCCAGTAAGCCGGTTGCGGATAGCAATCAGCCCCAGCATTTT.

The CDR3 region is CSAPAPGLAGGPNSYEQYF. CDR3 bases: TGCAGTGCTCCTGCACCGGGACTAGCGGGAGGGCCTAACTCCTACGAGCAGTACTTC. The chain combines TRBV20-1 with TRBJ2-7; 16 bases line up with TRBD2. The germline V gene has CDR1 DFQATT and CDR2 SNEGSKA (reference sequence). V dropped 5 bases and J dropped 0; count of bases not matched to a gene: 13. This CDR3 contains 19 residues.

This clonotype is medium-sized. This chain links TRBV15 with TRBJ1-1; no reliable D call. Between the trimmed V and J ends, which lost 1 base and 3 bases, there was a span of 9 bases. CDR1 is LNHNV and CDR2 is YYDKDF in the germline V gene (reference sequence). The CDR3 totals 14 residues. The CDR3 coding sequence is TGTGCCACCAGCAGAGGGTCCGGGGACACTGAAGCTTTCTTT. Amino acid sequence: CATSRGSGDTEAFF. The full variable domain, in which reference TRBV15 and TRBJ1-1 provide the parts outside the CDR3, is DAMVIQNPRYQVTQFGKPVTLSCSQTLNHNVMYWYQQKSSQAPKLLFHYYDKDFNNEADTPDNFQSRRPNTSFCFLDIRSPGLGDTAMYLCATSRGSGDTEAFFGQGTRLTVV.

As to this clonotype: A much larger clone differs from this one at a single base, so this may be a read error. Given the absence of the conserved phenylalanine or tryptophan at the CDR3 end, a read error is likely. The CDR3 nucleotides read TGTGCCAACTCGGACGGAAACAATGAGCAGTTCCTC. The encoded protein is CANSDGNNEQFL. The chain links TRBV12-3 or TRBV12-4 to TRBJ2-1; D gene ambiguous. V was clipped by 10 bases and J by 5 bases, with 12 bases between them. The length of the CDR3 is 12 residues.

The rearrangement uses TRBV10-3 and TRBJ2-1; 9 bases map to TRBD2. The CDR3 is 15 residues long. The germline CDR1 and CDR2 sequences are ENHRY and SYGVKD. J gave up 6 bases and V 7 bases, and 10 bases lay outside the gene matches. CDR3 nucleotides: TGTGCCATCAAGTTCAGGGCTAGCGGGATCAATGAGCAGTTCTTC. Translating it yields CAIKFRASGINEQFF.

A few counts support this clonotype. The rearrangement uses TRBV6-1 and TRBJ2-3; TRBD2 matches 8 bases. V was pared by 1 base and J by 1 base, with 1 base of the junction left unmatched. The CDR3 is made up of 15 amino acids. CDR1 MNHNS and CDR2 SASEGT come from the germline V gene. In DNA, the CDR3 is TGTGCCAGCAGTGAAGATAGCGGGGGCACAGATACGCAGTATTTT. Amino acids: CASSEDSGGTDTQYF.

This clonotype has at least ten counts. This chain links TRBV12-5 with TRBJ1-1; possibly TRBD1 for D (6 bases). Trimming removed 3 bases from V and 4 bases from J, with 9 bases in between. The CDR3 extends over 13 amino acids. Germline lookup yields CDR1 LGHNT and CDR2 FRNRAP. The CDR3 sequence is CASGLTGTTEAFF. CDR3 in DNA: TGTGCTAGTGGTTTAACAGGGACCACTGAAGCTTTCTTT.

On this clonotype itself: This sequence may be a read error, since a much larger clone differs from it by one base. The V gene is TRBV7-2, the J gene TRBJ2-5; D gene ambiguous. V gave up 9 bases and J gave up 7 bases, with 18 bases separating them. The germline V gene encodes CDR1 SGHTA and CDR2 FQGNSA. This CDR3 contains 13 residues. The CDR3 DNA reads as TGTGCCAGTAGTATCGCCCAGTCGGGGACCCAGTACTTC. Protein sequence: CASSIAQSGTQYF.

As DNA, the CDR3 is TGTGCCAGCAGCTTTTTCGGATCACCCCTCCACTTT. Translation: CASSFFGSPLHF. V is TRBV7-2 and J is TRBJ1-6; the D is unclear. The CDR3 consists of 12 residues. Trimming cost V 3 bases and J 10 bases, with 7 bases left between them. CDR1 SGHTA and CDR2 FQGNSA come from the germline V gene.

This clonotype was detected only once. The rearrangement uses TRBV10-3 and TRBJ1-1; D may be TRBD1 (5 bases). Germline V lookup: CDR1 ENHRY, CDR2 SYGVKD. The CDR3 totals 15 residues. V lost 0 bases and J 1 base, leaving 9 bases between the germline ends. The chain's CDR3 is CAISESQGGNTEAFF. CDR3 bases: TGTGCCATCAGTGAGTCGCAGGGCGGGAACACTGAAGCTTTCTTT.

J is TRBJ2-1 and V is TRBV20-1, with TRBD2 matching over 10 bases. CDR3 length: 13 residues. V lost 5 bases, J lost 8 bases, and 6 bases stayed unmatched. Germline values: CDR1 DFQATT, CDR2 SNEGSKA (reference sequence). The CDR3 sequence is CSAEREGPDEQFF. CDR3 nucleotides: TGCAGTGCTGAGCGGGAGGGCCCCGATGAGCAGTTCTTC.

In its sample, this clonotype was seen many times. J is TRBJ2-1 and V is TRBV15; 7 bases map to TRBD1. From germline, CDR1 is LNHNV and CDR2 YYDKDF (reference sequence). The V segment lost 0 bases and the J segment 9 bases; nucleotides outside the gene matches: 23. CDR3 length equals 20 residues. CDR3 sequence reads: CATSRDPGTVNPSVWVEQFF. The CDR3, as DNA: TGTGCCACCAGCAGAGACCCCGGGACAGTAAACCCTTCTGTGTGGGTTGAGCAGTTCTTC.

This clonotype is deemed medium-sized. Written as DNA, the CDR3 is TGCGGCTTAAGTAGCGGGCTCCTCATAGAGACCCAGTACTTC. The encoded protein is CGLSSGLLIETQYF. The V call is TRBV20-1, the J call TRBJ2-5; 7 bases fit TRBD2. CDR1 is DFQATT and CDR2 is SNEGSKA in the germline V gene (reference sequence). This CDR3 spans 14 amino acids.

This clonotype has more than one count but fewer than ten. This chain connects TRBV29-1 to TRBJ2-6; D might be TRBD1 or TRBD2, each matching 5 bases. The CDR3 contains 16 residues. Germline V gene lookup returns CDR1 SQVTM and CDR2 ANQGSEA. Trimming removed 0 bases at V and 2 bases at J, with 11 bases between. CDR3 in amino acids: CSVEDRGGAGANVLTF. The DNA of the CDR3 is TGCAGCGTTGAAGATCGTGGGGGAGCTGGGGCCAACGTCCTGACTTTC.